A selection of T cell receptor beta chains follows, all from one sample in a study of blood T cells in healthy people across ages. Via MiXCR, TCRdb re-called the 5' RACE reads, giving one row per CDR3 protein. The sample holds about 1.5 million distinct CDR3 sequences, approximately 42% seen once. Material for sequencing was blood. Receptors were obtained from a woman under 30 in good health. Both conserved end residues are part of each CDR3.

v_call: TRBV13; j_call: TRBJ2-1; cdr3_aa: CASSSHEGSVSYNEQFF
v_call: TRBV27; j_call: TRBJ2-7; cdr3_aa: CASRASGSYEQYF
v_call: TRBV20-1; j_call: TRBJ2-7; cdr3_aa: CSAPGVTFPYEQYF
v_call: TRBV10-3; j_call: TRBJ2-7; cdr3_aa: CAISEWVSGGLEQYF
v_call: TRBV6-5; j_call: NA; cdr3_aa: CASSLRLATPKSYNEQYF
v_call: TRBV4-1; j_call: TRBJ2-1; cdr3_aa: CASSRLSAYNEQFF
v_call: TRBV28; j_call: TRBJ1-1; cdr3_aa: CASSLPGERSTEAFF
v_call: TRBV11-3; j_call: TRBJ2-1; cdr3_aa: CASSLEGVGQMSSYNEQFF
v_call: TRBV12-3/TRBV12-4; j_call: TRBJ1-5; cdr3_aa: CASSLDNINQPQHF
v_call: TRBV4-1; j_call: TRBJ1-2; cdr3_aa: CASRVAEGYTF
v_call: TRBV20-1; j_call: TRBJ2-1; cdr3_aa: CSARGLAGFGEQFF
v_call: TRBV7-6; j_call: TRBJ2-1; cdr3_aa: CASSLATSGISNEQFF
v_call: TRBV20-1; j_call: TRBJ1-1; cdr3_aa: CSARAGTGNTEAFF
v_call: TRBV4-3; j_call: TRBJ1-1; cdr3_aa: CASSQPGLGNTEAFF
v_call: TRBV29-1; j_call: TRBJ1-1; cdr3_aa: CSVRQVVTTEAFF
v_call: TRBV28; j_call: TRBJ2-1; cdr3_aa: CASSSIFRTSSYNEQFF
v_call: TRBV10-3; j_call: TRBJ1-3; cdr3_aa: CAIRSIDSGNIIYF
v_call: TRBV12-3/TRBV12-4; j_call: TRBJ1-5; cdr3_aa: CASSPFGTGPNQPQHF
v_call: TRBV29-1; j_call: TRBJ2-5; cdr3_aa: CSVWTGGVQQYF
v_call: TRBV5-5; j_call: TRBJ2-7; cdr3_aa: CASSFQGLGYEQYF
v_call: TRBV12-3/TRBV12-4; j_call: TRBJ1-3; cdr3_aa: CASSWRNTIYF
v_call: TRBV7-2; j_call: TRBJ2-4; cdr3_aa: CASRFTTSAKNIQYF
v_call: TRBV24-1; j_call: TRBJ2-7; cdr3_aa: CATSGYEQYF
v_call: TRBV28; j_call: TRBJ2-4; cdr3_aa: CASSSRLAGAAKNIQYF
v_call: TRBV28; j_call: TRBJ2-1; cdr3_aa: CASSPRDTWASQVPDEQFF
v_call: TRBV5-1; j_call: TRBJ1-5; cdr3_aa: CANPKSLGSNQPQHF
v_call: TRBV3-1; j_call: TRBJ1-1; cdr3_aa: CASSQRATEAFF
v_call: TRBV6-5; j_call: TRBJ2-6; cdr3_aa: CASRKGQGNSGANVLTF
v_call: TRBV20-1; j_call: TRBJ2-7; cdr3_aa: CSARRYNEQYF
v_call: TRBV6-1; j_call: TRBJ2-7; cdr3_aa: CASRWGEQYF
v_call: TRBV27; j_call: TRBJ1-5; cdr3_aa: CASSLWGRGSNQPQHF
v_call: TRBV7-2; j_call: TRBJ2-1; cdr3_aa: CASSFLAGGLYNEQFF
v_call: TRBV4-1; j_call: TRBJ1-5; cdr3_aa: CASSQVSPGNQPQHF
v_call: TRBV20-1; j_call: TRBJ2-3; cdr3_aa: CSARTSVGTDTQYF
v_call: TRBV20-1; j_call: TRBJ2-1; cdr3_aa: CSANHLTGGYNEQFF
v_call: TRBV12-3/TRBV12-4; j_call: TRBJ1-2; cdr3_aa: CASSFTGTGGRYTF
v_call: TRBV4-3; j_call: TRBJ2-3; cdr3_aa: CASGQAQGTDTQYF
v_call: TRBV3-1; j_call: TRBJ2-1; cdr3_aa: CASSPRTTGEANEQFF
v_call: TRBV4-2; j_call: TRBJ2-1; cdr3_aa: CASSRERGGSYNEQFF
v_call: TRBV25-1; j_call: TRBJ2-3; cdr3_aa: CASSLASPGSGGTDTQYF
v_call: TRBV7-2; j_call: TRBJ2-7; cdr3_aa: CASSLLGEMREQYF
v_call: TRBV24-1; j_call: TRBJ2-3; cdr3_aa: CAKAPDTQYF
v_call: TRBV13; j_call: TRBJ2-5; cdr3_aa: CASSSQDQETQYF
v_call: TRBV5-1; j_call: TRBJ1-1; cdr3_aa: CASRRDRNTEAFF
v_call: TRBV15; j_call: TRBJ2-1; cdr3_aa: CATSSLLNEQFF
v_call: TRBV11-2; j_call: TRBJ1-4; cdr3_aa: CASSVGQGAEKLFF
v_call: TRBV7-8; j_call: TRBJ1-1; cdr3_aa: CASSLWGLNTETFF
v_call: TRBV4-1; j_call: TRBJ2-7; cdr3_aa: CASSQRDLRDYEQYF
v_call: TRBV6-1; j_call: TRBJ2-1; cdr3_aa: CASTPGGFQETQFF
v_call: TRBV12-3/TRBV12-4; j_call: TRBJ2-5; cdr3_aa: CASIPKSPAGDQETQYF